These 3 T cell receptor beta chains came from one sample sequenced in a study of cytomegalovirus exposure and HLA in healthy donors. Researchers ran the PCR with 60 Vbeta and 13 Jbeta primers. The repertoire was sequenced with immunoSEQ multiplex PCR; TCRdb's copy has only in-frame clones and lacks some. This sample has about 64,000 clones, with less than 90% found just once. The material sequenced was PBMCs. Source of these receptors: a female donor in good health and CMV-seronegative.

The chain uses TRBV28 and TRBJ1-5; 9 nucleotides line up with TRBD1. CDR1 and CDR2 (germline): MDHEN, SYDVKM. The CDR3 runs to 17 residues. The trim removed 0 bases at V and 4 bases at J, leaving 7 bases unmatched. The CDR3 region has the DNA TGTGCCAGCAGTTTATGGTCTTTGACAGGGGGGAATCAGCCCCAGCATTTT. It codes for CASSLWSLTGGNQPQHF.

This clone has just a few counts. This chain links TRBV2 with TRBJ2-7; a possible D gene is TRBD2 (5 bases). Trimming left V 8 bases short and J 3 bases short, with 8 bases between. Germline CDR1 reads SNHLY; CDR2 reads FYNNEI. The length of the CDR3 is 11 residues. CDR3 residues: CASLRDYEQYF. The CDR3 DNA sequence: TGTGCCAGCTTGAGGGACTACGAGCAGTACTTC.

The chain has TRBV11-3 and TRBJ1-1; D is ambiguous. Germline loops: CDR1 SGHNT, CDR2 YENEEA. Trimming shortened V by 5 bases and J by 5 bases, and 15 bases separated the two germline ends. The CDR3 totals 14 residues. In DNA form, the CDR3 reads TGTGCCAGCAGCCCAGCAGGATTTGGGACTGAAGCTTTCTTT. As protein: CASSPAGFGTEAFF.